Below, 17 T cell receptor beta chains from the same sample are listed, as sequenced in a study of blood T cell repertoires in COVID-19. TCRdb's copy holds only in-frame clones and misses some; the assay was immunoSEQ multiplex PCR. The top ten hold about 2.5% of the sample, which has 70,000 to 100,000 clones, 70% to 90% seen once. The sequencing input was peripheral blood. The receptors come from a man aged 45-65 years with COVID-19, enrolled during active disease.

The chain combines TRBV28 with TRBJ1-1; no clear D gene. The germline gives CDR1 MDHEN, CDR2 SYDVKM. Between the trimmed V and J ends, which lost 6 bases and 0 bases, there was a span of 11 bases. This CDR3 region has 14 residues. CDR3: CASSPTGLNTEAFF. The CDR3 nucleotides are TGTGCCAGCAGCCCTACGGGGTTGAACACTGAAGCTTTCTTT.

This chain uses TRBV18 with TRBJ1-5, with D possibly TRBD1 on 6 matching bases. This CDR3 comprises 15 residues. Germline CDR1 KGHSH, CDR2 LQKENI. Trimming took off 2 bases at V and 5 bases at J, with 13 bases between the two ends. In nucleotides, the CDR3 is TGTGCCAGCTCACCAAATGGGAACAGGGATCAGCCCCAGCATTTT. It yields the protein CASSPNGNRDQPQHF.

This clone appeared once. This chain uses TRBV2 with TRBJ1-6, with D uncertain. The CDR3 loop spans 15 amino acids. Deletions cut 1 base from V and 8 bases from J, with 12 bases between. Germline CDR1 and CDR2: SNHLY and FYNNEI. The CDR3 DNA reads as TGTGCCAGCAGTGAAGGTGGTGGACTGTATTCACCCCTCCACTTT. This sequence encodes CASSEGGGLYSPLHF.

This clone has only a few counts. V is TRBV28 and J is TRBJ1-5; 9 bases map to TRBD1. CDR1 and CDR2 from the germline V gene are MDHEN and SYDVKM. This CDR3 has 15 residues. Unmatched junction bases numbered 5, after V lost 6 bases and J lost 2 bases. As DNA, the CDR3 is TGTGCCAGCAGGGGGGGACAGGGCGGCAATCAGCCCCAGCATTTT. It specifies CASRGGQGGNQPQHF.

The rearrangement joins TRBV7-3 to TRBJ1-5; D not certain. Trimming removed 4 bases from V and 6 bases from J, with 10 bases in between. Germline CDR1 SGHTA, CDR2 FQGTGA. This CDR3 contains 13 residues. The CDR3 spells CASSSSVGQPQHF. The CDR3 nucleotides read TGTGCCAGCAGCTCCTCGGTTGGTCAGCCCCAGCATTTT.

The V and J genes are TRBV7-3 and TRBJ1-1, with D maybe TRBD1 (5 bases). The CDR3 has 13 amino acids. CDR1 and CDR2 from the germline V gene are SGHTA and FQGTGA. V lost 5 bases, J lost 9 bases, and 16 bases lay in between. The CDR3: CASSARGGKQAFF. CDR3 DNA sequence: TGTGCCAGCAGCGCCCGCGGGGGTAAGCAAGCTTTCTTT.

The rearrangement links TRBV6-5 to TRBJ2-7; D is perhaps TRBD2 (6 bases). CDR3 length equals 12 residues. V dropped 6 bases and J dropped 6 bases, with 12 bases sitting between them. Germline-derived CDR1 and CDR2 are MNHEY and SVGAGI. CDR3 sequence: CASSVTSSEQYF. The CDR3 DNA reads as TGTGCCAGCAGCGTTACTAGCTCCGAGCAGTACTTC.

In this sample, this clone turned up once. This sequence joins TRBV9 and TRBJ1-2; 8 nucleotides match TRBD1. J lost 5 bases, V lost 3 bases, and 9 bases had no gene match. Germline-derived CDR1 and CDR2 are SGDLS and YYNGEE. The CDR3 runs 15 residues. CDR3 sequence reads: CASSEGQAEGYGYTF. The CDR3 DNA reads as TGTGCCAGCAGCGAGGGACAGGCGGAAGGGTATGGCTACACCTTC.

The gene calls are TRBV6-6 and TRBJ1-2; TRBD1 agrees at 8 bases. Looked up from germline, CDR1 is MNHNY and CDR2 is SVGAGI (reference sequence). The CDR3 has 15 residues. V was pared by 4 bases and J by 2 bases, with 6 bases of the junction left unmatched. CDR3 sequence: CASSFLGQENYGYTF. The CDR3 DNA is TGTGCCAGCAGTTTTTTGGGACAGGAGAACTATGGCTACACCTTC.

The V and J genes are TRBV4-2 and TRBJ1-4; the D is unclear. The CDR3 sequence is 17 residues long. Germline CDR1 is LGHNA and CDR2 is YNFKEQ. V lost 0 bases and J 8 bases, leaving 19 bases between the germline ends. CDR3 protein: CASSQDGTDSGREKLFF. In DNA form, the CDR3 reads TGTGCCAGCAGCCAAGATGGTACGGACTCAGGCAGGGAAAAACTGTTTTTT.

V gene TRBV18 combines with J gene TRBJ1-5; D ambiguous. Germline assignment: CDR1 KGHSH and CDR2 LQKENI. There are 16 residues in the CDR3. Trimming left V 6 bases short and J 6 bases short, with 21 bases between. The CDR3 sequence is CASSLTDIAGGQPQHF. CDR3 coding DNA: TGTGCCAGCTCCCTTACCGACATCGCGGGCGGTCAGCCCCAGCATTTT.

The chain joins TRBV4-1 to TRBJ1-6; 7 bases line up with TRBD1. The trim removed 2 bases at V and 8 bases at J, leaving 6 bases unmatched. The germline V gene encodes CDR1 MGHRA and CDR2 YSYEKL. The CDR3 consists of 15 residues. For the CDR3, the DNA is TGCGCCAGCAGCCAACAACAGGGGCCCGATTCACCCCTCCACTTT. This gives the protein CASSQQQGPDSPLHF.

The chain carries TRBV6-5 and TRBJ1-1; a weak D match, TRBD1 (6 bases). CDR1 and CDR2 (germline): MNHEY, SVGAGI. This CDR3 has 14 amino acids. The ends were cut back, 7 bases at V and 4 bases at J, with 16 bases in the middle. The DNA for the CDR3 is TGTGCCAGCACCGGACCCAGGGGTTCCACTGAAGCTTTCTTT. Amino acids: CASTGPRGSTEAFF.

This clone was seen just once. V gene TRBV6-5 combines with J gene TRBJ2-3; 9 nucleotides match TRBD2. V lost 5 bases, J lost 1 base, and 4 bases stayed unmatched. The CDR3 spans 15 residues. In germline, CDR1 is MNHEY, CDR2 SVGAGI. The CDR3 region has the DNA TGTGCCAGCAGTCCCCGGACTAGCGGCACAGATACGCAGTATTTT. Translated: CASSPRTSGTDTQYF.

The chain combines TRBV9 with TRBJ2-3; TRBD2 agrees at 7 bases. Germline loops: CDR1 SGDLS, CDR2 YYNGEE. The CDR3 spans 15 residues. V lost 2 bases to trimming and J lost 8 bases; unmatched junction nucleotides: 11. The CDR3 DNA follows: TGTGCCAGCAGCGTTCCGGGACTACCGGAAGGTACGCAGTATTTT. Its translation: CASSVPGLPEGTQYF.

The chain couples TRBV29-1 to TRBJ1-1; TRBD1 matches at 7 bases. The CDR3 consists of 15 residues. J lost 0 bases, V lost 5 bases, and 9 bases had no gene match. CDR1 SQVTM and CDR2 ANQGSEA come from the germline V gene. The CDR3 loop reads CSVSGQVALNTEAFF. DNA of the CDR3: TGCAGCGTTTCTGGACAGGTGGCCCTGAACACTGAAGCTTTCTTT.

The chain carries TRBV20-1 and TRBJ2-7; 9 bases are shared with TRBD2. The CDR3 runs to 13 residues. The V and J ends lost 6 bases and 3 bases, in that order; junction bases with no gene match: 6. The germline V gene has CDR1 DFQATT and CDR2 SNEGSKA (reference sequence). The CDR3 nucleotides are TGCAGTGCCAGTAGCGGGGGTAACTACGAGCAGTACTTC. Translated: CSASSGGNYEQYF.